This TCR beta chain was documented in a study of T-cell memory formation after mild COVID-19. General study points: Contracting clones from day 15 to 85 showed balanced CD4/CD8; later expanders favored CD4+.

Barcoded TCR alpha and TCR beta cDNA libraries with UMIs came from 5'RACE using constant-segment primers. In TCRdb, the 5' RACE reads were re-called with MiXCR into one record per CDR3 protein. This table has fewer than 450,000 distinct CDR3 sequences, more than 20% appearing once. Of note for this clonotype: Its antigen is currently unknown.

The sequenced sample was PBMCs or a T cell subset sorted from them (not recorded which). The receptor comes from an adult woman who had mild COVID-19 (a few samples of this study predate the infection). Cell type and time point are not known.

The CDR3 sequence is CASSFLAPEAFF. In nucleotides, the CDR3 is TGTGCCAGCAGTTTTTTGGCTCCTGAAGCTTTCTTT. The V and J genes are TRBV12-3 or TRBV12-4 and TRBJ1-1; no clear D gene. The CDR3 has 12 residues. The V gene lost 3 bases and the J gene lost 6 bases, with 8 bases spanning the gap.